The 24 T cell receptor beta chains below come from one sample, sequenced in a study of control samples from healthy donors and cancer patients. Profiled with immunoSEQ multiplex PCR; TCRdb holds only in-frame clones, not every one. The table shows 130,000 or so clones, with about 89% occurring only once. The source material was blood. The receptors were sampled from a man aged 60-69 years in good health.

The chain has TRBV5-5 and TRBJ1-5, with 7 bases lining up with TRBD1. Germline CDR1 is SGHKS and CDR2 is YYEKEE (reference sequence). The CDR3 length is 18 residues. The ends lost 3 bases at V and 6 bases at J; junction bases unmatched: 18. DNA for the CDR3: TGTGCCAGCAGCTCAACTATGGGGACAGTATCATTGGGTCAGCCCCAGCATTTT. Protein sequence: CASSSTMGTVSLGQPQHF.

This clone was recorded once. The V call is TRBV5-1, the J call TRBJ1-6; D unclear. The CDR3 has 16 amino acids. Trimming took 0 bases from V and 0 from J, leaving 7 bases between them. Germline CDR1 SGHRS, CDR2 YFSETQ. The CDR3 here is CASSLGWSSYNSPLHF. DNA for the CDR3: TGCGCCAGCAGCTTGGGGTGGAGCTCCTATAATTCACCCCTCCACTTT. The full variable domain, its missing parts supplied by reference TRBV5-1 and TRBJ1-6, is KAGVTQTPRYLIKTRGQQVTLSCSPISGHRSVSWYQQTPGQGLQFLFEYFSETQRNKGNFPGRFSGRQFSNSRSEMNVSTLELGDSALYLCASSLGWSSYNSPLHFGNGTRLTVT.

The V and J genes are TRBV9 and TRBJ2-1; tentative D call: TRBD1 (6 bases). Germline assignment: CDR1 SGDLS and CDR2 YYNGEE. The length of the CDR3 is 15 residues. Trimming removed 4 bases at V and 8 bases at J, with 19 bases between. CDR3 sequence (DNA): TGTGCCAGCAGCACCGGACAGTCCGGTATTGATGAGCAGTTCTTC. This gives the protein CASSTGQSGIDEQFF.

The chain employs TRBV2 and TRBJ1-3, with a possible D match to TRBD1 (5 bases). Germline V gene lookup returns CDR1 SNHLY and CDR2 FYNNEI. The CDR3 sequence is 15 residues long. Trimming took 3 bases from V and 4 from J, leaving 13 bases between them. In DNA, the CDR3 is TGTGCCAGCAGTGATTCGGGGGTGATGGGAAACACCATATATTTT. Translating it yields CASSDSGVMGNTIYF.

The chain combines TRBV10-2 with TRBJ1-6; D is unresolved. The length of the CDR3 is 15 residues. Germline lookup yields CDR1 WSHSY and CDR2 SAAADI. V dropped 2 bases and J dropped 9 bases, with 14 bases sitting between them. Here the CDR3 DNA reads TGCGCCAGCAGTGAGGGGCCAAGGACGGGTTCACCCCTCCACTTT. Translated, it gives CASSEGPRTGSPLHF.

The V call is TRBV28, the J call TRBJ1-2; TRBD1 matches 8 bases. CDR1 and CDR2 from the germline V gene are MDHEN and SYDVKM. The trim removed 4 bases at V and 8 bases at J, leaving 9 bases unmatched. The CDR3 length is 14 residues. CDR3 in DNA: TGTGCCAGCAGTTCCCGGACAGGGAAGTTGGGCTACACCTTC. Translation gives CASSSRTGKLGYTF.

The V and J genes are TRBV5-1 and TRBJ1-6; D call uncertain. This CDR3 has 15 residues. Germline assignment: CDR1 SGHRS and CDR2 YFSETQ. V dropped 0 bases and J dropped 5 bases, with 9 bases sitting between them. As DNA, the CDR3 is TGCGCCAGCAGCTTGGTGCCCAGGAATAATTCACCCCTCCACTTT. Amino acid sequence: CASSLVPRNNSPLHF.

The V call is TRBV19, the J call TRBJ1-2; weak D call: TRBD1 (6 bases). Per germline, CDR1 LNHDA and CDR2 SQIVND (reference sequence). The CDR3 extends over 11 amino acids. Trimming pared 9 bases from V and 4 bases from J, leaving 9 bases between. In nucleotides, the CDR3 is TGTGCCAGCCGGACAGCCTATGGCTACACCTTC. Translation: CASRTAYGYTF.

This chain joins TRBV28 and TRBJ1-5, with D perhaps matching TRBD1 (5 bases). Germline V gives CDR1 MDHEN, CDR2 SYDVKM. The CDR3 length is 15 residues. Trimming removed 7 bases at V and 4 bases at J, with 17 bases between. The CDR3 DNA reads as TGTGCCAGCACCCCCGGGGGGTCCTATAATCAGCCCCAGCATTTT. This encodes CASTPGGSYNQPQHF. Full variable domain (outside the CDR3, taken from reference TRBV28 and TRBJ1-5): DVKVTQSSRYLVKRTGEKVFLECVQDMDHENMFWYRQDPGLGLRLIYFSYDVKMKEKGDIPEGYSVSREKKERFSLILESASTNQTSMYLCASTPGGSYNQPQHFGDGTRLSIL.

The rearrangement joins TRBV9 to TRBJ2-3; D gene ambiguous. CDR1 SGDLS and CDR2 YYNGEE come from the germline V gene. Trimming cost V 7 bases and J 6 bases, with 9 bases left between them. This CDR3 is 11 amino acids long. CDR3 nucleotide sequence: TGTGCCAGCGGCTTGGGGGATACGCAGTATTTT. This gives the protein CASGLGDTQYF.

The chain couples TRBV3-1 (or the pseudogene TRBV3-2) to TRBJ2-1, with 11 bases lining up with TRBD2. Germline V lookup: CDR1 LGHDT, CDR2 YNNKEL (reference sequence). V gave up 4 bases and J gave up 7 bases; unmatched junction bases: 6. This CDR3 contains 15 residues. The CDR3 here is CASSRGTSGRNEQFF. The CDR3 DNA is TGTGCCAGCAGCCGCGGGACTAGCGGTAGGAATGAGCAGTTCTTC.

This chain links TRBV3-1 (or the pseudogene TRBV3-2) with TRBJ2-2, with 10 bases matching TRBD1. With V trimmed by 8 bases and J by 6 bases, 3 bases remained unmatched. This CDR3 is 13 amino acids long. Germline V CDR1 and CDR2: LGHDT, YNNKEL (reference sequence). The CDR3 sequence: CASGQGVPGELFF. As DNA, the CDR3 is TGTGCCAGCGGACAGGGGGTCCCCGGGGAGCTGTTTTTT.

CDR3 amino acids: CASSFRGLGNSPLHF. The CDR3 DNA follows: TGTGCCAGCAGTTTCCGCGGACTGGGGAATTCACCCCTCCACTTT. The chain combines TRBV28 with TRBJ1-6; unclear D gene. The CDR3 sequence is 15 residues long. V was cut by 3 bases and J by 7 bases, with 13 bases left in between. Germline V gene data show CDR1 as MDHEN and CDR2 as SYDVKM.

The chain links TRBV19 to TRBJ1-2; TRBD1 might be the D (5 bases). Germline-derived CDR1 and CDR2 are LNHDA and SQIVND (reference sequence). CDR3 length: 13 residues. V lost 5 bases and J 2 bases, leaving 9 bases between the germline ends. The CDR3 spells CASSQGTNYGYTF. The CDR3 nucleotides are TGTGCCAGTAGTCAAGGGACCAACTATGGCTACACCTTC.

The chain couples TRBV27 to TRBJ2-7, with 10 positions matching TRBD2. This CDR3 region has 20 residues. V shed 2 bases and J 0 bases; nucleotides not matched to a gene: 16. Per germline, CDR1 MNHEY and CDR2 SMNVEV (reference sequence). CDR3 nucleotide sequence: TGTGCCAGCAGTTTAGAAGGGGGCCCCTTAGCGGGGGGCGTCTCCTACGAGCAGTACTTC. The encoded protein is CASSLEGGPLAGGVSYEQYF.

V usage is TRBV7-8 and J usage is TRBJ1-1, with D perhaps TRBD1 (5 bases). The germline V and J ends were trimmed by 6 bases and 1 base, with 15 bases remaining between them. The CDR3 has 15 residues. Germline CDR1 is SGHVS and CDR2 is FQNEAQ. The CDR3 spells CASSRFRVRNTEAFF. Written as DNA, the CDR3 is TGTGCCAGCAGTCGATTCAGGGTACGGAACACTGAAGCTTTCTTT.

The CDR3 DNA is TGTGCCAGCTCAACCTCCGGGACAGGCACGGGAACTGAAGCTTTCTTT. Translated: CASSTSGTGTGTEAFF. The rearrangement links TRBV18 to TRBJ1-1; 8 bases align to TRBD1. There are 16 residues in the CDR3. CDR1 is KGHSH, CDR2 LQKENI, per germline. The junction had 13 bases not matched to a gene; V was cut back by 5 bases and J by 5 bases.

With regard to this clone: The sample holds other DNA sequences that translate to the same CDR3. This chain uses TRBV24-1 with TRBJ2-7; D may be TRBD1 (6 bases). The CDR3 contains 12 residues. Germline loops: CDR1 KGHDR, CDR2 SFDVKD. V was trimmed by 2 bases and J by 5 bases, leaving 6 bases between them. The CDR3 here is CATSDYRDEQYF. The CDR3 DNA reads TGTGCCACCAGTGATTACAGGGACGAGCAGTACTTC.

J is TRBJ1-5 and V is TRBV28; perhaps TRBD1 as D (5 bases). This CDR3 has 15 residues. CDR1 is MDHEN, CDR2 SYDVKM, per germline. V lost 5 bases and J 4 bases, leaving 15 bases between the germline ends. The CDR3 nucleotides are TGTGCCAGCAGTCCCGACCAGGGTAGTAATCAGCCCCAGCATTTT. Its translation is CASSPDQGSNQPQHF. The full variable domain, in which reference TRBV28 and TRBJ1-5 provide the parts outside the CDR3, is DVKVTQSSRYLVKRTGEKVFLECVQDMDHENMFWYRQDPGLGLRLIYFSYDVKMKEKGDIPEGYSVSREKKERFSLILESASTNQTSMYLCASSPDQGSNQPQHFGDGTRLSIL.

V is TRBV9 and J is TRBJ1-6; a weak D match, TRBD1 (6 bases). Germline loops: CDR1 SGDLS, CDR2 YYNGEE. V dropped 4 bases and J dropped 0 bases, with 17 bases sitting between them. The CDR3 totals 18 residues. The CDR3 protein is CASSPTGAISSYNSPLHF. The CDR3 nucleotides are TGTGCCAGCAGCCCTACGGGGGCGATTAGCTCCTATAATTCACCCCTCCACTTT. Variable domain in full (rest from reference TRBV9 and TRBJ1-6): DSGVTQTPKHLITATGQRVTLRCSPRSGDLSVYWYQQSLDQGLQFLIQYYNGEERAKGNILERFSAQQFPDLHSELNLSSLELGDSALYFCASSPTGAISSYNSPLHFGNGTRLTVT.

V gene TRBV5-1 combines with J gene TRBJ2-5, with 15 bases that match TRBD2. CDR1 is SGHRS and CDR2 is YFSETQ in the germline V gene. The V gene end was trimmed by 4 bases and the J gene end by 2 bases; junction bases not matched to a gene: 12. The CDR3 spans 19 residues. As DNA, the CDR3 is TGCGCCAGCAGCCTGGCCGGGACTAGCGGGGGGACCCCACAAGAGACCCAGTACTTC. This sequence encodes CASSLAGTSGGTPQETQYF.

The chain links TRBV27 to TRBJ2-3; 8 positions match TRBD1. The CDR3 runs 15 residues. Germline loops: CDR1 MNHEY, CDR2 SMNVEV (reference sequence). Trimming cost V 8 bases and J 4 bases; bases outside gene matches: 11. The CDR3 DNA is TGTGCCAGCCTTAAAGGGACAGGCCCAGCAGATACGCAGTATTTT. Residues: CASLKGTGPADTQYF.

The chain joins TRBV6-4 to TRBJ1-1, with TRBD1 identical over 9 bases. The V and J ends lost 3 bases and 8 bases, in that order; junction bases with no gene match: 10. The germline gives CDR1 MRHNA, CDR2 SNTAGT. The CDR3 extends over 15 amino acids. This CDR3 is CASSEGGQGLREAFF. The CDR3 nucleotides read TGTGCCAGCAGTGAAGGTGGACAGGGGCTTAGGGAAGCTTTCTTT.

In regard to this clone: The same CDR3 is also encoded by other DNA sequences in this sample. CDR3: CASSIQAGTDTQYF. CDR3 in DNA: TGTGCCAGTAGTATACAGGCGGGCACAGATACGCAGTATTTT. The chain couples TRBV19 to TRBJ2-3; D remains unclear. CDR1 LNHDA and CDR2 SQIVND come from the germline V gene (reference sequence). This CDR3 spans 14 amino acids. Trimming removed 2 bases from V and 1 base from J, with 7 bases in between.